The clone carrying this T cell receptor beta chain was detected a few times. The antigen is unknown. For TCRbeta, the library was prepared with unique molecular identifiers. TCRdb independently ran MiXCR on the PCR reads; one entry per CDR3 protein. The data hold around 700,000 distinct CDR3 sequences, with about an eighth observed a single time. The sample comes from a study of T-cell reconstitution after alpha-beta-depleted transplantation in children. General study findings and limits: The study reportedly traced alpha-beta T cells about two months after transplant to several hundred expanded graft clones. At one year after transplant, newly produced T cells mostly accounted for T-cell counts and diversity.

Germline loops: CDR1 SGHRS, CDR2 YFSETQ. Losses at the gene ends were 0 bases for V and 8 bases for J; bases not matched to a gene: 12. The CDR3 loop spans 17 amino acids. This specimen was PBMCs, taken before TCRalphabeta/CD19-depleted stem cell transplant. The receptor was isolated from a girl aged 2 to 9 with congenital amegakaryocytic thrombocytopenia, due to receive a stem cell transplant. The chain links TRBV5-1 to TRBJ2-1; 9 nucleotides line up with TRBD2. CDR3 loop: CASSLAGREGPRYEQFF. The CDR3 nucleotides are TGCGCCAGCAGCTTGGCTGGGCGGGAGGGCCCTCGCTATGAGCAGTTCTTC.